These 28 T cell receptor beta chains originate from one sample sequenced in a study of Ad26.COV2.S vaccination and SARS-CoV-2 variants. As to treatment: about 20 received Ad26.COV2.S at low or high dose, single or two shots; 5 received placebo; per-sample allocation not given. Material that was analyzed had been drawn on day 63 after the first vaccine or placebo injection. The data were produced by immunoSEQ multiplex PCR, yet TCRdb's version contains in-frame clones alone and is incomplete. Of hundreds of thousands of clones in the sample, about 89% were seen once. This material consisted of peripheral blood, taken in a trial of Ad26.COV2.S vaccine versus placebo. These receptors originate from a person between 18 and 65 years old who received the Ad26.COV2.S COVID-19 vaccine or a placebo.

This clone was seen once. The V and J genes are TRBV6-5 and TRBJ2-7; 12 bases match TRBD2. CDR1 and CDR2 (germline): MNHEY, SVGAGI. The CDR3 extends over 15 amino acids. V lost 5 bases, J lost 6 bases, and 8 bases stayed unmatched. The CDR3 nucleotides read TGTGCCAGCAGTCTAGCGGGAGGGCCCGTCTCCGAGCAGTACTTC. Translation gives CASSLAGGPVSEQYF.

The rearrangement links TRBV9 to TRBJ2-5; TRBD1 matches at 10 bases. This CDR3 spans 15 amino acids. Germline assignment: CDR1 SGDLS and CDR2 YYNGEE. V shed 2 bases, J shed 5 bases, and the junction held 6 bases outside the gene matches. For the CDR3, the DNA is TGTGCCAGCAGCGTCGGACAGGGGGTAGGTGAGACCCAGTACTTC. Its translation: CASSVGQGVGETQYF.

The chain's CDR3 is CASSYSGTGISYEQYF. The CDR3 coding sequence is TGTGCCAGCAGTTACTCCGGGACGGGGATTTCCTACGAGCAGTACTTC. This sequence joins TRBV6-5 and TRBJ2-7; either TRBD1 or TRBD2 may fit D (5 bases each). The CDR3 runs 16 residues. CDR1 MNHEY and CDR2 SVGAGI come from the germline V gene. With 0 bases removed from V and 1 base from J, the gap between germline ends came to 13 bases.

The chain couples TRBV7-2 to TRBJ2-7; D is unclear. This CDR3 is 14 amino acids long. Per the germline V gene, CDR1 is SGHTA and CDR2 is FQGNSA. The ends were cut back, 1 base at V and 7 bases at J, with 14 bases in the middle. In nucleotides, the CDR3 is TGTGCCAGCAGCTTAGACTCAGTCCTACGAGAGCAGTACTTC. Protein sequence: CASSLDSVLREQYF.

The rearrangement links TRBV12-5 to TRBJ2-7; a possible D gene is TRBD1 (5 bases). This CDR3 is built from 15 residues. Germline CDR1 and CDR2: LGHNT and FRNRAP. Between the trimmed V and J ends, which lost 4 bases and 2 bases, there was a span of 15 bases. The CDR3 bases are TGTGCTAGTGGTTCACAGACAGTCCGCCCCTACGAGCAGTACTTC. Translated: CASGSQTVRPYEQYF.

This rearrangement joins TRBV4-2 to TRBJ2-2; 15 positions agree with TRBD2. Trimming took 7 bases from V and 5 from J; bases not matched to a gene: 8. CDR1 and CDR2 (germline): LGHNA, YNFKEQ. The CDR3 has 17 residues. The CDR3 spells CASTGLAGGPGTGELFF. CDR3 nucleotides: TGTGCCAGCACCGGACTAGCGGGAGGGCCGGGGACCGGGGAGCTGTTTTTT.

This clone occurred a few times. The J gene is TRBJ2-3, the V gene TRBV2; D not resolved. This CDR3 comprises 14 residues. V gave up 6 bases and J gave up 0 bases, with 10 bases separating them. Germline assignment: CDR1 SNHLY and CDR2 FYNNEI. CDR3 residues: CASSRRTSTDTQYF. CDR3 coding DNA: TGTGCCAGCAGCCGCCGAACTAGCACAGATACGCAGTATTTT.

The chain joins TRBV4-3 to TRBJ1-2; possible D gene TRBD1, 5 bases. Germline assignment: CDR1 LGHNA and CDR2 YSLEER. The V and J ends lost 1 base and 8 bases respectively, with 11 bases between them. This CDR3 is 13 amino acids long. CDR3 loop: CASSQGDGTGYTF. For the CDR3, the DNA is TGCGCCAGCAGCCAAGGGGACGGGACGGGCTACACCTTC.

The table lists this clone with a count of one. V is TRBV5-5 and J is TRBJ2-3, with 8 bases aligning to TRBD2. The ends lost 4 bases at V and 3 bases at J; junction bases unmatched: 4. This CDR3 spans 14 amino acids. Germline V CDR1 and CDR2: SGHKS, YYEKEE (reference sequence). CDR3 coding DNA: TGTGCCAGCAGCCGTACTAGCGGAACAGATACGCAGTATTTT. This encodes CASSRTSGTDTQYF.

This clone was picked up a small number of times. The J gene is TRBJ2-3, the V gene TRBV30; possibly TRBD2 for D (5 bases). V lost 7 bases, J lost 5 bases, and 13 bases lay in between. The germline CDR1 and CDR2 sequences are GTSNPN and SVGIG (reference sequence). The CDR3 extends over 12 amino acids. CDR3 bases: TGTGCCTCCTTATCTGCGGGAGATACGCAGTATTTT. Translated: CASLSAGDTQYF.

This rearrangement joins TRBV7-9 to TRBJ2-3; TRBD1 or TRBD2 may be the D gene (5 bases each). CDR3 length: 14 amino acids. The ends were cut back, 1 base at V and 0 bases at J, with 5 bases in the middle. Germline CDR1 and CDR2: SEHNR and FQNEAQ (reference sequence). The CDR3 nucleotides read TGTGCCAGCAGCTTAGGGGACAGCACAGATACGCAGTATTTT. It codes for CASSLGDSTDTQYF.

The V call is TRBV6-1, the J call TRBJ2-1; 9 bases are a match to TRBD2. CDR1 is MNHNS and CDR2 is SASEGT in the germline V gene. V trimming: 1 base; J trimming: 4 bases; junction bases outside the gene matches: 2. The CDR3 totals 15 residues. DNA for the CDR3: TGTGCCAGCAGTGAAGTTCTAGCGGGGTACAATGAGCAGTTCTTC. Its protein product is CASSEVLAGYNEQFF.

In its sample, this clone was seen once. CDR3 loop: CASSRAFATNEKLFF. The CDR3 DNA follows: TGTGCCAGCAGTCGGGCTTTTGCAACTAATGAAAAACTGTTTTTT. This chain uses TRBV2 with TRBJ1-4; D gene uncertain. V lost 5 bases, J lost 0 bases, and 10 bases lay in between. Germline lookup yields CDR1 SNHLY and CDR2 FYNNEI. The CDR3 runs to 15 residues.

V and J are TRBV10-3 and TRBJ1-6, with TRBD1 matching over 10 bases. Looked up from germline, CDR1 is ENHRY and CDR2 is SYGVKD. The CDR3 extends over 14 amino acids. V dropped 5 bases and J dropped 7; count of bases not matched to a gene: 2. The CDR3 reads CAISQDRGNSPLHF. In nucleotides, the CDR3 is TGTGCCATCAGTCAGGACAGGGGGAATTCACCCCTCCACTTT.

The sample holds a few counts of this clone. The chain combines TRBV29-1 with TRBJ2-7; TRBD1 might be the D (5 bases). CDR1 and CDR2 (germline): SQVTM, ANQGSEA. This CDR3 has 13 residues. Trimming pared 6 bases from V and 4 bases from J, leaving 16 bases between. CDR3 sequence (DNA): TGCAGCGTCGGTGACAGCCTGGTTTACGAGCAGTACTTC. It is translated as CSVGDSLVYEQYF.

This clone occurred once. The chain employs TRBV9 and TRBJ2-2; D is perhaps TRBD1 (6 bases). V shed 0 bases and J shed 4 bases, with 10 bases lying between them. Germline V gene lookup returns CDR1 SGDLS and CDR2 YYNGEE. The CDR3 runs 15 residues. CDR3: CASSVGRQVTGELFF. CDR3 in DNA: TGTGCCAGCAGCGTAGGAAGACAGGTCACCGGGGAGCTGTTTTTT.

This chain connects TRBV7-2 to TRBJ1-1; TRBD1 might be the D (6 bases). Germline V gene lookup returns CDR1 SGHTA and CDR2 FQGNSA. With 5 bases removed from V and 1 base from J, the gap between germline ends came to 11 bases. The CDR3 extends over 14 amino acids. The CDR3 loop is CASSPGDKNTEAFF. CDR3 sequence (DNA): TGTGCCAGCAGCCCAGGGGACAAGAACACTGAAGCTTTCTTT.

The V call is TRBV4-2, the J call TRBJ2-5; 10 positions agree with TRBD2. The CDR3 length is 16 residues. Germline-derived CDR1 and CDR2 are LGHNA and YNFKEQ. The V segment lost 1 base and the J segment 4 bases; nucleotides outside the gene matches: 6. As DNA, the CDR3 is TGTGCCAGCAGCCAAGCTCCTAGCGGGGGTGTAGAGACCCAGTACTTC. Its protein is CASSQAPSGGVETQYF.

The CDR3 DNA is TGTGCCAGCAGCACCGGGACCGACTTTGAGCAGTTCTTC. This sequence encodes CASSTGTDFEQFF. The rearrangement joins TRBV11-2 to TRBJ2-1, with D possibly called TRBD1 or TRBD2 (5 bases each). The V end lost 5 bases, the J end lost 9 bases, and 14 bases lay between the germline ends. Germline assignment: CDR1 SGHAT and CDR2 FQNNGV. The CDR3 length is 13 residues.

With regard to this clone: The sample contains more than one DNA sequence encoding this CDR3. V is TRBV5-4 and J is TRBJ2-1; D may be TRBD1 or TRBD2 (6 bases each). V lost 2 bases, J lost 7 bases, and 7 bases lay in between. This CDR3 has 12 residues. Germline loops: CDR1 SGHNT, CDR2 YYREEE (reference sequence). The CDR3 sequence: CASSLGGNEQFF. The DNA for the CDR3 is TGTGCCAGCAGCTTAGGGGGGAATGAGCAGTTCTTC.

This clone appeared many times. DNA for the CDR3: TGTGCCAGTAGCCCTGGCAGGGGGGGAGGCAATCAGCCCCAGCATTTT. Encoded protein: CASSPGRGGGNQPQHF. The rearrangement uses TRBV19 and TRBJ1-5; 7 bases match TRBD1. The CDR3 loop spans 16 amino acids. CDR1 is LNHDA, CDR2 SQIVND, per germline (reference sequence). After removal of 6 bases from V and 2 bases from J, the junction contained 10 bases not matched to a gene.

This clone was seen only once. The chain is built from TRBV15 and TRBJ2-3; tentatively, D is TRBD2 (5 bases). The germline CDR1 and CDR2 sequences are LNHNV and YYDKDF (reference sequence). This CDR3 region has 15 residues. Deletions cut 0 bases from V and 6 bases from J, with 13 bases between. The CDR3 DNA sequence: TGTGCCACCAGCAGAGAGCAGCGAGGGTCGGATACGCAGTATTTT. Translation: CATSREQRGSDTQYF.

This sequence joins TRBV6-6 and TRBJ2-7; maybe TRBD1 (6 bases). The germline V and J ends were trimmed by 6 bases and 0 bases, with 12 bases remaining between them. The germline gives CDR1 MNHNY, CDR2 SVGAGI (reference sequence). The CDR3 loop spans 14 amino acids. The CDR3 reads CASSGQSSSYEQYF. Written as DNA, the CDR3 is TGTGCCAGCAGCGGACAGTCTAGCTCCTACGAGCAGTACTTC.

Comment on this clone: The sample carries other DNA sequences with the same CDR3. This chain uses TRBV6-5 with TRBJ2-1; 9 bases are a match to TRBD2. Trimming took 7 bases from V and 0 from J; bases not matched to a gene: 4. Germline CDR1 is MNHEY and CDR2 is SVGAGI. There are 15 residues in the CDR3. The CDR3 spells CASTRGRGSYNEQFF. Written as DNA, the CDR3 is TGTGCCAGCACCCGCGGGAGGGGCTCCTACAATGAGCAGTTCTTC.

This clone came up a few times. This chain connects TRBV29-1 to TRBJ2-7; D unresolved. The V gene's germline CDR1 is SQVTM and CDR2 ANQGSEA. This CDR3 is 11 amino acids long. V gave up 5 bases and J gave up 1 base, with 6 bases separating them. Written as DNA, the CDR3 is TGCAGCGTTCTGACTTCCTACGAGCAGTACTTC. Translation gives CSVLTSYEQYF.

The chain couples TRBV11-2 to TRBJ1-1; D is perhaps TRBD1 (6 bases). The V gene lost 8 bases and the J gene lost 1 base, with 14 bases spanning the gap. CDR1 is SGHAT, CDR2 FQNNGV, per germline. The CDR3 spans 14 residues. Here the CDR3 reads CASVRKGQNTEAFF. CDR3 DNA sequence: TGTGCCAGCGTTAGGAAGGGACAGAACACTGAAGCTTTCTTT.

V is TRBV19 and J is TRBJ2-1; D uncertain. The CDR3 has 14 residues. From germline, CDR1 is LNHDA and CDR2 SQIVND (reference sequence). Trimming pared 1 base from V and 8 bases from J, leaving 12 bases between. CDR3 DNA: TGTGCCAGTAGTATAGGTCTCCATGGGGATGAGCAGTTCTTC. It yields the protein CASSIGLHGDEQFF.

This chain connects TRBV2 to TRBJ2-7; D is tentatively TRBD1 or TRBD2 (6 bases each). Germline assignment: CDR1 SNHLY and CDR2 FYNNEI. The CDR3 consists of 13 residues. Trimming pared 6 bases from V and 3 bases from J, leaving 12 bases between. The CDR3 nucleotides are TGTGCCAGCAGAGGGGGGTCTTACTACGAGCAGTACTTC. Translated: CASRGGSYYEQYF.